A selection of T cell receptor beta chains follows, all from one sample in a study of regulatory T cells in long-lasting Graves disease. TCRdb called the multiplex PCR reads again in MiXCR, with one record for every CDR3 protein. The sample holds 440,000 or so distinct CDR3 sequences, 16% seen once. These data were likewise used in another study, on T cells in Graves' hyperthyroidism and ophthalmopathy.

Sequenced here: peripheral blood mononuclear cells (PBMCs), sampled at new diagnosis, from a patient treated with antithyroid drugs. The receptors originated from a woman aged 30 to 39 with Graves disease. Both conserved end residues are part of each CDR3. A D gene is named only where the DNA matches it firmly. Not all rows give a size; the values are once, few, many and, for expanded clones, a class.

>TRBV11-3|TRBD2|few|TRBJ2-1
CASSVAGLARRIEQFF
TGTGCCAGCAGCGTAGCGGGGCTAGCAAGAAGGATTGAGCAGTTCTTC
>TRBV28|.|many|TRBJ2-3
CASSRGWTNTDTQYF
TGTGCCAGCAGTCGCGGATGGACTAACACAGATACGCAGTATTTT
>TRBV20-1|TRBD2|many|TRBJ2-4
CSANPGLAGGSSKNIQYF
TGCAGTGCAAACCCGGGACTAGCGGGAGGATCGTCCAAAAACATTCAGTACTTC
>TRBV7-9|.|many|TRBJ1-1
CASSFVLGQLEAFF
TGTGCCAGCAGCTTCGTCCTCGGACAGCTTGAAGCTTTCTTT
>TRBV2|.|many|TRBJ1-1
CASGKKGNTEAFF
TGTGCCAGTGGAAAAAAGGGGAACACTGAAGCTTTCTTT
>TRBV12-3/TRBV12-4|.|.|TRBJ1-4
CASSSNRGGNEKLFF
TGTGCCAGCAGTTCGAACCGGGGCGGTAATGAAAAACTGTTTTTT
>TRBV29-1|.|.|TRBJ1-5
CSVGGRDQPQHF
TGCAGCGTAGGAGGGCGGGATCAGCCCCAGCATTTT
>TRBV11-1|.|many|TRBJ2-1
CASSPDRYYNEQFF
TGTGCCAGCAGCCCAGACAGATACTACAATGAGCAGTTCTTC
>TRBV20-1|.|many|TRBJ1-3
CSARGGDLYSGNTIYF
TGCAGTGCTAGAGGGGGGGATCTGTACTCTGGAAACACCATATATTTT
>TRBV19|TRBD1|few|TRBJ1-2
CASSPRDRGTSDYGYTF
TGTGCCAGTAGTCCTCGGGACAGGGGGACGAGCGATTATGGCTACACCTTC
>TRBV6-2/TRBV6-3|.|many|TRBJ2-1
CASSWDSSWGRDFHDNEQFF
TGTGCCAGCAGTTGGGATTCTTCCTGGGGGAGAGATTTTCATGACAATGAGCAGTTCTTC
>TRBV6-1|TRBD2|once|TRBJ2-5
CASKASGRGETQYF
TGTGCCAGCAAGGCTAGCGGGAGGGGAGAGACCCAGTACTTC
>TRBV7-3|.|.|TRBJ2-5
CASSLTSQKGETQYF
TGTGCCAGCAGCTTAACGTCTCAGAAGGGAGAGACCCAGTACTTC
>TRBV6-1|TRBD1|many|TRBJ2-1
CASWGQDNEQFF
TGTGCCAGTTGGGGACAGGACAATGAGCAGTTCTTC
>TRBV6-4|TRBD1|many|TRBJ1-1
CASSGTEGTEAFF
TGTGCCAGCAGCGGGACAGAGGGAACTGAAGCTTTCTTT
>TRBV3-1|.|.|TRBJ1-1
CASSPEVGAGAFF
TGTGCCAGCAGCCCAGAAGTGGGGGCTGGGGCTTTCTTT
>TRBV2|.|many|TRBJ2-1
CASSEIRGFSYNEQFF
TGTGCCAGCAGTGAGATTCGGGGTTTTTCCTACAATGAGCAGTTCTTC
>TRBV29-1|.|many|TRBJ2-7
CSVAGGLSYEQYF
TGCAGCGTCGCCGGGGGGCTCTCCTACGAGCAGTACTTC
>TRBV2|.|.|TRBJ2-6
CASSDMGVSGANVLTF
TGTGCCAGCAGTGACATGGGGGTCTCTGGGGCCAACGTCCTGACTTTC
>TRBV18|.|few|TRBJ1-5
CASSRGKNQPQHF
TGTGCCAGCTCACGGGGCAAAAATCAGCCCCAGCATTTT
>TRBV4-1|.|many|TRBJ2-7
CASSQTVNYEQYF
TGCGCCAGCAGCCAGACCGTCAACTACGAGCAGTACTTC
>TRBV6-2/TRBV6-3|.|.|TRBJ2-7
CASTPPNTGEQYF
TGTGCCAGCACCCCTCCAAATACAGGAGAACAGTACTTC
>TRBV25-1|TRBD1|once|TRBJ1-2
CASRRTGNDYGYTF
TGTGCCAGCAGGCGGACAGGGAACGACTATGGCTACACCTTC
>TRBV15|TRBD2|many|TRBJ2-1
CATSRDRDGRAYEQFF
TGTGCCACCAGCAGAGATCGGGACGGGAGGGCCTATGAGCAGTTCTTC
>TRBV20-1|.|many|TRBJ2-7
CSARVLQGSEQYF
TGCAGTGCTAGAGTTTTACAGGGCTCTGAGCAGTACTTC
>TRBV28|.|many|TRBJ2-1
CAIRLRDSYNEQFF
TGTGCCATCCGTCTGCGGGACTCCTACAATGAGCAGTTCTTC
>TRBV7-9|.|many|TRBJ2-7
CASRSSWSYEQYF
TGTGCCAGCAGGTCATCCTGGTCCTACGAGCAGTACTTC
>TRBV11-3|.|.|TRBJ1-1
CASSPGGVGGYTEAFF
TGTGCCAGCAGCCCTGGGGGGGTTGGGGGATACACTGAAGCTTTCTTT
>TRBV7-2|.|many|TRBJ1-4
CASSYRAGREKLFF
TGTGCCAGCAGCTACAGGGCCGGGAGGGAAAAACTGTTTTTT
>TRBV28|.|many|TRBJ2-3
CASSLPGTETTDTQYF
TGTGCCAGCAGTTTACCCGGGACGGAGACCACAGATACGCAGTATTTT
>TRBV25-1|TRBD2|few|TRBJ2-5
CASSRGLAGVETQYF
TGTGCCAGCAGCCGCGGACTAGCGGGAGTAGAGACCCAGTACTTC
>TRBV7-2|.|.|TRBJ2-6
CASSLGRLDGANVLTF
TGTGCCAGCAGCTTAGGCAGATTAGATGGGGCCAACGTCCTGACTTTC
>TRBV7-9|.|many|TRBJ2-7
CASSLMSGPPLEQYF
TGTGCCAGCAGCTTAATGTCTGGACCCCCCCTCGAGCAGTACTTC
>TRBV30|.|many|TRBJ1-3
CAWSRASGNTIYF
TGTGCCTGGAGCAGGGCCTCTGGAAACACCATATATTTT
>TRBV20-1|.|few|TRBJ1-2
CSARGGENNYGYTF
TGCAGTGCTAGAGGCGGAGAGAATAACTATGGCTACACCTTC
>TRBV5-1|.|many|TRBJ2-7
CASSSGPSSYEQYF
TGCGCCAGCAGCTCCGGACCCTCCTCCTACGAGCAGTACTTC
>TRBV20-1|.|many|TRBJ2-1
CSAREDWDNEQFF
TGCAGTGCTAGAGAGGACTGGGACAATGAGCAGTTCTTC
>TRBV6-6|.|few|TRBJ1-2
CASSYSEDGLVLLYGYTF
TGTGCCAGCAGTTACTCGGAGGACGGTCTTGTACTTCTCTATGGCTACACCTTC
>TRBV28|.|many|TRBJ2-7
CASSLLEGHSSSYEQYF
TGTGCCAGCAGTTTATTGGAGGGACATTCCAGCTCCTACGAGCAGTACTTC
>TRBV5-4|TRBD1|.|TRBJ1-6
CASSSRSQGASSPLHF
TGTGCCAGCAGCTCTCGGTCACAGGGGGCATCCTCACCCCTCCACTTT
>TRBV24-1|.|many|TRBJ2-1
CATSDETGLGEQFF
TGTGCCACCAGTGACGAGACAGGCTTGGGTGAGCAGTTCTTC
>TRBV6-1|.|many|TRBJ2-1
CASRTAGVNEQFF
TGTGCCAGCAGGACAGCAGGGGTCAATGAGCAGTTCTTC
>TRBV28|.|.|TRBJ2-1
CASSGTGTHLNEQFF
TGTGCCAGCAGTGGTACCGGGACACATCTCAATGAGCAGTTCTTC
>TRBV7-6|.|many|TRBJ2-7
CASTLELSGGDEQYF
TGTGCCAGCACCCTCGAGCTCAGCGGTGGGGACGAGCAGTACTTC
>TRBV28|.|many|TRBJ2-3
CASTLAEDSGLYF
TGTGCCAGCACCCTAGCGGAGGACAGTGGTCTGTATTTT
>TRBV2|TRBD2|many|TRBJ2-2
CASRGLAGDGELFF
TGTGCCAGCAGGGGACTAGCGGGGGACGGGGAGCTGTTTTTT
>TRBV11-2|.|many|TRBJ2-1
CASSPDTAPTEQFF
TGTGCCAGCAGCCCGGACACCGCCCCTACTGAGCAGTTCTTC
>TRBV10-3|.|few|TRBJ1-2
CAISEGRDYGYTF
TGTGCCATCAGTGAGGGCAGGGATTATGGCTACACCTTC
>TRBV13|.|many|TRBJ1-1
CASSLAPIVGQAAFF
TGTGCCAGCAGCTTAGCTCCCATCGTCGGGCAGGCCGCTTTCTTT
>TRBV2|.|many|TRBJ1-5
CASGGQGNQPQHF
TGTGCCAGCGGGGGGCAAGGGAATCAGCCCCAGCATTTT
>TRBV10-3|.|many|TRBJ2-3
CAMGRASDTQYF
TGTGCCATGGGAAGGGCATCCGATACGCAGTATTTT
>TRBV6-1|.|many|TRBJ1-5
CASKVERRGIQPQHF
TGTGCCAGTAAGGTCGAGCGTAGGGGGATTCAGCCCCAGCATTTT
>TRBV2|.|many|TRBJ2-5
CASRAGFQETQYF
TGTGCCAGCAGAGCAGGCTTCCAAGAGACCCAGTACTTC
>TRBV6-2/TRBV6-3|.|many|TRBJ1-1
CAGARNGEDTEAFF
TGTGCCGGAGCCCGGAACGGGGAGGACACTGAAGCTTTCTTT
>TRBV9|.|.|TRBJ2-1
CASSVDPLGNEQFF
TGTGCCAGCAGCGTAGACCCGCTAGGGAATGAGCAGTTCTTC
>TRBV11-2|.|many|TRBJ2-1
CASSSALSSYNEQFF
TGTGCCAGCAGCTCAGCCCTTAGCTCCTACAATGAGCAGTTCTTC
>TRBV11-2|.|many|TRBJ2-1
CASTDNSGTRYNEQFF
TGTGCCAGCACCGATAATAGCGGTACACGTTACAATGAGCAGTTCTTC